This T cell receptor (beta chain) originates from a study of CD8+ T cells in alopecia areata. Study-level information: Spontaneously alopecic C3H/HeJ graft donors, roughly 6-12 months old, gave skin to approximately 6-10-week-old female C3H/HeJ mice. The study, taken as a whole, reports: Whereas mice showed it more clearly, TCR sharing across patients was murkier, possibly because of HLA. Scalp sequencing also captures normal skin's resident alphabeta T cells. Normal scalp had lower clonality than lesional scalp, with alopecia totalis/universalis lesions showing this most strongly.

Germline V gene lookup returns CDR1 NNHNN and CDR2 SYGAGS (reference sequence). The CDR3 runs 13 residues. Trimming shortened V by 5 bases and J by 3 bases, and 6 bases separated the two germline ends. This clone was recorded a few times. The antigen remains undetermined. Gene names are mouse gene names. The CDR3 end falls 3 residues outside the read, so it is completed with the germline J gene. Cutaneous lymph node cells were pooled, and they were sorted using CD4, CD8alpha, NKG2D, NKG2ACE and other markers. RNA was extracted and reverse transcribed into cDNA as the sequencing template. Clones were sequenced by immunoSEQ multiplex PCR, and TCRdb holds only the in-frame ones, with some missing. The data show under 350,000 clones, with none appearing a single time.

This rearrangement joins TRBV13-2 to TRBJ1-6; the D is unclear. TRBJ1-6 falls under the ORF class, with uncertain function. The sequencing sample was made of CD4+ T cells sorted from a lymph node. The receptor was isolated from a C3H/HeJ mouse with alopecia areata. Strain MHC haplotype: H2-k. The part of the CDR3 DNA that was read is TGTGCCAGCGGAGGACTCTATAATTCGCCC. This codes for CASGGLYNSP. The complete CDR3 sequence is CASGGLYNSPLYF.